Included here is one T cell receptor (beta chain) sequence, with context. TCRdb fed the 5' RACE reads into MiXCR, producing one record per CDR3 protein. The repertoire consists of hundreds of thousands of distinct CDR3 sequences, with 18% occurring once and the leading ten covering about 18%. The CDR3 runs 12 residues. The germline gives CDR1 SNHLY, CDR2 FYNNEI. The V and J ends lost 3 bases and 7 bases respectively, with 9 bases between them. The data are from a study of T cells after yellow fever vaccination. This receptor was taken from a man aged 18 to 30 who received the YFV17D yellow fever vaccine. V and J are TRBV2 and TRBJ1-1; tentative D call: TRBD1 (6 bases). Material: PBMCs, obtained before the yellow fever booster vaccination. DNA for the CDR3: TGTGCCAGCAGTGACCCGGACAGTGAAGCTTTCTTT. Amino acid sequence: CASSDPDSEAFF.